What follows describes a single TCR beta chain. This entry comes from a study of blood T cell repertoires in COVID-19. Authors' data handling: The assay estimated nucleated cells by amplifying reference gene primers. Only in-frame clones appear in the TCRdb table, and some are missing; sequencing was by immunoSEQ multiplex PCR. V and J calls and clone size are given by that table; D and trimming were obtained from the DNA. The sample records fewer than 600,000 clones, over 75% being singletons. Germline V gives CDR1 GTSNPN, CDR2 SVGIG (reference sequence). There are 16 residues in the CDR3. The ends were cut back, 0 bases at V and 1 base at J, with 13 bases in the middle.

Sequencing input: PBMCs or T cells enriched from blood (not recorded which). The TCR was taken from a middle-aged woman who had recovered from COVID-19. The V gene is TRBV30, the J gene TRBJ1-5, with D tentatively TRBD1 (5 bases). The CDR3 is CAWSVPAGISNQPQHF. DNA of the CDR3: TGTGCCTGGAGTGTACCAGCAGGGATAAGCAATCAGCCCCAGCATTTT.